This is a list of T cell receptor beta chains from one sample in a study of blood T cells in healthy people across ages. Each CDR3 protein gets one entry after TCRdb re-called the 5' RACE reads with MiXCR. This repertoire shows about 640,000 distinct CDR3 sequences, around three fifths found once; its top ten account for 30% to 45%. The material sequenced was blood. These receptors came from a man between 60 and 70 years old in good health. CDR3s include the opening cysteine and the closing phenylalanine or tryptophan. The order of the fields is clone size, D gene, V gene, J gene, CDR3 DNA, CDR3 protein. D genes are given only for firm matches. Expanded clones are given a class, and other clones once, few, many or no size at all.

clone size: .
D gene: .
V gene: TRBV21-1
J gene: TRBJ1-4
CDR3 DNA: TGTGCCAGCAGCAGAGACAGGTCGAAGAATGAAAAACTGTTTTTT
CDR3 protein: CASSRDRSKNEKLFF

clone size: .
D gene: TRBD2
V gene: TRBV28
J gene: TRBJ2-3
CDR3 DNA: TGTGCCAGCAAGGTAGCGGGGGACACAGATACGCAGTATTTT
CDR3 protein: CASKVAGDTDTQYF

clone size: .
D gene: .
V gene: TRBV5-1
J gene: TRBJ1-4
CDR3 DNA: TGCGCCAGCAGCCCACCGGGCTCCGAAAAACTGTTTTTT
CDR3 protein: CASSPPGSEKLFF

clone size: .
D gene: .
V gene: TRBV29-1
J gene: TRBJ2-2
CDR3 DNA: TGCAGCGTCCGCAGGGACGCGAACACCGGGGAGCTGTTTTTT
CDR3 protein: CSVRRDANTGELFF

clone size: few
D gene: .
V gene: TRBV18
J gene: TRBJ1-2
CDR3 DNA: TGTGCCAGCTCACCCCAGGGCGCCGGGGGCTATGGCTACACCTTC
CDR3 protein: CASSPQGAGGYGYTF

clone size: few
D gene: .
V gene: TRBV9
J gene: TRBJ2-7
CDR3 DNA: TGTGCCAGCAGCTCAGACTGGAGCCTCTACGAGCAGTACTTC
CDR3 protein: CASSSDWSLYEQYF

clone size: many
D gene: TRBD1
V gene: TRBV27
J gene: TRBJ2-7
CDR3 DNA: TGTGCCAGCAGCTACGGACAGGACTACGAGCAGTACTTC
CDR3 protein: CASSYGQDYEQYF

clone size: .
D gene: TRBD2
V gene: TRBV10-3
J gene: TRBJ2-7
CDR3 DNA: TGTGCCATCAGCGCGGATCCGACTAGCGGGGGGGCCTACGAGCAGTACTTC
CDR3 protein: CAISADPTSGGAYEQYF

clone size: few
D gene: .
V gene: TRBV12-3/TRBV12-4
J gene: TRBJ2-3
CDR3 DNA: TGTGCCAGCAGCGTCTATAGCCCCGGGACAGATACGCAGTATTTT
CDR3 protein: CASSVYSPGTDTQYF

clone size: .
D gene: TRBD1
V gene: TRBV10-3
J gene: TRBJ2-7
CDR3 DNA: TGTGCCATCAGTGAGTCTGGGACAGGGTATTCCGAGCAGTACTTC
CDR3 protein: CAISESGTGYSEQYF

clone size: .
D gene: .
V gene: TRBV5-1
J gene: TRBJ2-7
CDR3 DNA: TGCGCCAGCAGCTTGGCTGCCGGAGACTCCTACGAGCAGTACTTC
CDR3 protein: CASSLAAGDSYEQYF

clone size: .
D gene: .
V gene: TRBV10-3
J gene: TRBJ2-5
CDR3 DNA: TGTGCCATCGGTGAGCAGGAGACCCAGTACTTC
CDR3 protein: CAIGEQETQYF

clone size: few
D gene: .
V gene: TRBV18
J gene: TRBJ1-5
CDR3 DNA: TGTGCCAGCTCACGCGAAGAAGGTCAGCCCCAGCATTTT
CDR3 protein: CASSREEGQPQHF

clone size: few
D gene: TRBD1
V gene: TRBV10-3
J gene: TRBJ2-1
CDR3 DNA: TGTGCCATCATGGGACAGGGGAGGAATGAGCAGTTCTTC
CDR3 protein: CAIMGQGRNEQFF

clone size: .
D gene: .
V gene: TRBV12-3/TRBV12-4
J gene: TRBJ2-7
CDR3 DNA: TGTGCCAGCAGTTTATCCGGGTCCGGGGGCGAGCAGTACTTC
CDR3 protein: CASSLSGSGGEQYF

clone size: .
D gene: TRBD2
V gene: TRBV2
J gene: TRBJ2-5
CDR3 DNA: TGTGCCAGCGGGGGGGGAGCCCTAGAGACCCAGTACTTC
CDR3 protein: CASGGGALETQYF

clone size: .
D gene: .
V gene: TRBV9
J gene: TRBJ2-3
CDR3 DNA: TGTGCCAGCAGCGTCCGGGACTCCTCCAGAGGTACGCAGTATTTT
CDR3 protein: CASSVRDSSRGTQYF

clone size: .
D gene: .
V gene: TRBV29-1
J gene: TRBJ1-1
CDR3 DNA: TGCAGCGGGGCCGGACGGACCGCTGAAGCTTTCTTT
CDR3 protein: CSGAGRTAEAFF

clone size: .
D gene: .
V gene: TRBV12-3/TRBV12-4
J gene: TRBJ2-3
CDR3 DNA: TGTGCCAGCAGTGGTAGAGTGACAGGAGATGCGCAGTATTTT
CDR3 protein: CASSGRVTGDAQYF

clone size: few
D gene: TRBD2
V gene: TRBV29-1
J gene: TRBJ2-5
CDR3 DNA: TGCAGCGCCCAAACAACCGGGACTAGGCAAGAGACCCAGTACTTC
CDR3 protein: CSAQTTGTRQETQYF

clone size: few
D gene: TRBD2
V gene: TRBV9
J gene: TRBJ2-1
CDR3 DNA: TGTGCCAGCAGCCCTGTAGCGGGGGCTCTACGGGCTGAGCAGTTCTTC
CDR3 protein: CASSPVAGALRAEQFF

clone size: .
D gene: TRBD1
V gene: TRBV2
J gene: TRBJ2-3
CDR3 DNA: TGTGCCAGCAACCCTCAGGGGGAAGCCACAGATACGCAGTATTTT
CDR3 protein: CASNPQGEATDTQYF

clone size: .
D gene: TRBD1
V gene: TRBV3-1
J gene: TRBJ2-7
CDR3 DNA: TGTGCCAGCAGGCAGGACGGGACAGGGTTCTACAATGAGCAGTACTTC
CDR3 protein: CASRQDGTGFYNEQYF

clone size: .
D gene: .
V gene: TRBV20-1
J gene: TRBJ1-4
CDR3 DNA: TGCAGTGCAAGGGAGCAGGGTAATGAAAAACTGTTTTTT
CDR3 protein: CSAREQGNEKLFF

clone size: .
D gene: .
V gene: TRBV14
J gene: TRBJ2-3
CDR3 DNA: TGTGCCAGCAGCCAACCAGCCCCGGGACCCCCGGGTACGCAGTATTTT
CDR3 protein: CASSQPAPGPPGTQYF

clone size: .
D gene: .
V gene: TRBV7-2
J gene: TRBJ2-1
CDR3 DNA: TGTGCCAGCAGCGATAGCGGCAGCTCCCACAATGAGCAGTTCTTC
CDR3 protein: CASSDSGSSHNEQFF

clone size: .
D gene: TRBD2
V gene: TRBV7-2
J gene: TRBJ2-7
CDR3 DNA: TGTGCCAGCAGTAGCGGGGGCTCGTTCGGGGGCTACGAGCAGTACTTC
CDR3 protein: CASSSGGSFGGYEQYF

clone size: few
D gene: .
V gene: TRBV7-2
J gene: TRBJ1-1
CDR3 DNA: TGTGCCAGCAGCCTGACACCCGGTGGGACTGAAGCTTTCTTT
CDR3 protein: CASSLTPGGTEAFF

clone size: .
D gene: TRBD1
V gene: TRBV6-6
J gene: TRBJ1-6
CDR3 DNA: TGTGCCAGCAGGACCGGGACAGGGTTAGAGAATTCACCCCTCCACTTT
CDR3 protein: CASRTGTGLENSPLHF

clone size: few
D gene: .
V gene: TRBV20-1
J gene: TRBJ2-3
CDR3 DNA: TGCAGTGCTAGAGGGGTTGGGGGCACCACAGATACGCAGTATTTT
CDR3 protein: CSARGVGGTTDTQYF

clone size: .
D gene: TRBD2
V gene: TRBV5-5
J gene: TRBJ2-3
CDR3 DNA: TGTGCCGGCAGCTTGACTAGCGGGGGGGCAGATACGCAGTATTTT
CDR3 protein: CAGSLTSGGADTQYF

clone size: .
D gene: TRBD1
V gene: TRBV20-1
J gene: TRBJ1-5
CDR3 DNA: TGCAGTGCTAGCTACCCGGGACAGGGGAGCAATCAGCCCCAGCATTTT
CDR3 protein: CSASYPGQGSNQPQHF

clone size: few
D gene: .
V gene: TRBV19
J gene: TRBJ1-2
CDR3 DNA: TGTGCCAGTAGTTTGACGGCAGCTAACTATGGCTACACCTTC
CDR3 protein: CASSLTAANYGYTF

clone size: .
D gene: TRBD2
V gene: TRBV5-1
J gene: TRBJ2-1
CDR3 DNA: TGCGCCAGCACACTAGCGGGGGGAGTCAATGAGCAGTTCTTC
CDR3 protein: CASTLAGGVNEQFF

clone size: .
D gene: TRBD2
V gene: TRBV9
J gene: TRBJ2-5
CDR3 DNA: TGTGCCAGCAGCGCGGGACTAGCGGGTAACTACCAAGAGACCCAGTACTTC
CDR3 protein: CASSAGLAGNYQETQYF

clone size: .
D gene: .
V gene: TRBV3-1
J gene: TRBJ2-7
CDR3 DNA: TGTGCCAGCAGCCAAGAACGATCGGCCCAGTACTTC
CDR3 protein: CASSQERSAQYF

clone size: .
D gene: .
V gene: TRBV20-1
J gene: TRBJ2-1
CDR3 DNA: TGCAGTGCTAGAGATTTAAGGGGGGGGAGGAACAATGAGCAGTTCTTC
CDR3 protein: CSARDLRGGRNNEQFF

clone size: many
D gene: TRBD1
V gene: TRBV29-1
J gene: TRBJ1-2
CDR3 DNA: TGCAGCGTTGACACAGGGGGCGCATGGAGCTACACCTTC
CDR3 protein: CSVDTGGAWSYTF

clone size: .
D gene: TRBD2
V gene: TRBV20-1
J gene: TRBJ2-5
CDR3 DNA: TGCAGTGCTAGATCTAGTAGCGGGGCCCAAGAGACCCAGTACTTC
CDR3 protein: CSARSSSGAQETQYF

clone size: .
D gene: TRBD1
V gene: TRBV6-1
J gene: TRBJ2-5
CDR3 DNA: TGTGCCAGCAGTGAATATAGACAGGGCTACGAGACCCAGTACTTC
CDR3 protein: CASSEYRQGYETQYF

clone size: .
D gene: .
V gene: TRBV12-3/TRBV12-4
J gene: TRBJ1-5
CDR3 DNA: TGTGCCAGCAGTGCTAGTAGCAATCAGCCCCAGCATTTT
CDR3 protein: CASSASSNQPQHF

clone size: few
D gene: TRBD2
V gene: TRBV27
J gene: TRBJ2-3
CDR3 DNA: TGTGCCAGCAGACCGGGACTAGCGTCCGATACGCAGTATTTT
CDR3 protein: CASRPGLASDTQYF

clone size: .
D gene: .
V gene: TRBV3-1
J gene: TRBJ1-6
CDR3 DNA: TGTGCCAGCAGCCCTCAAACTGGATATAATTCACCCCTCCACTTT
CDR3 protein: CASSPQTGYNSPLHF

clone size: few
D gene: .
V gene: TRBV4-1
J gene: TRBJ2-3
CDR3 DNA: TGCGCCAGCAGCCAAGAATTAGGATACACAGATACGCAGTATTTT
CDR3 protein: CASSQELGYTDTQYF

clone size: few
D gene: TRBD1
V gene: TRBV20-1
J gene: TRBJ2-3
CDR3 DNA: TGCAGTGCAGAGGGACAGGGGAACACAGATACGCAGTATTTT
CDR3 protein: CSAEGQGNTDTQYF

clone size: .
D gene: .
V gene: TRBV3-1
J gene: TRBJ1-2
CDR3 DNA: TGTGCCAGCAGCCAAGGAATCAATGGCTACACCTTC
CDR3 protein: CASSQGINGYTF

clone size: .
D gene: .
V gene: TRBV6-1
J gene: TRBJ2-4
CDR3 DNA: TGTGCCAGCAGTGAAGCCTCCCAGGGTCGCATTCAGTACTTC
CDR3 protein: CASSEASQGRIQYF

clone size: .
D gene: .
V gene: TRBV2
J gene: TRBJ1-2
CDR3 DNA: TGTGCCAGCAGTGTGCTAGGCAGCAACTATGGCTACACCTTC
CDR3 protein: CASSVLGSNYGYTF